This T cell receptor beta chain is drawn from a study of regulatory T cells in long-lasting Graves disease. Time point noted: newly diagnosed GD, antithyroid drugs for less than 3 months. Construction of the TCR library relied on RNA isolated from PBMCs. Arm-PCR with iRepertoire HTBI primers amplified the CDR3 regions for these TCR beta libraries. A single record per CDR3 protein comes from TCRdb applying MiXCR to the multiplex PCR reads. This table holds 300,000 to 450,000 distinct CDR3 sequences, around 15% found once. The CDR3 extends over 13 amino acids. Trimming shortened V by 7 bases and J by 7 bases, and 16 bases separated the two germline ends. CDR1 SNHLY and CDR2 FYNNEI come from the germline V gene. This clonotype was seen ten or more times.

This receptor was identified in a female donor with Graves disease. The sample here was peripheral blood mononuclear cells (PBMCs), taken at new diagnosis, from a patient treated with antithyroid drugs. The V gene is TRBV2, the J gene TRBJ1-2; the D gene is possibly TRBD1 (6 bases). The CDR3 nucleotides read TGTGCCAGCAAGGGGGTACCCTCTGGTGGCTACACCTTC. It specifies CASKGVPSGGYTF.